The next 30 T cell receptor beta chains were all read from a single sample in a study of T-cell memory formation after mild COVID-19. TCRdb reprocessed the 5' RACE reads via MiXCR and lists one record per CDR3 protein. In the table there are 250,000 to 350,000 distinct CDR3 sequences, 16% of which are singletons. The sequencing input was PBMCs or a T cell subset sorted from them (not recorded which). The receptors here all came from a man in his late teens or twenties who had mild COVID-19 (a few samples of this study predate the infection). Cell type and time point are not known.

CDR3 in amino acids: CASSQEWASGVTDTQYF. CDR3 bases: TGCGCCAGCAGCCAAGAATGGGCTAGCGGGGTCACAGATACGCAGTATTTT. V and J are TRBV4-3 and TRBJ2-3, with TRBD2 matching over 9 bases. CDR3 length equals 17 residues. From germline, CDR1 is LGHNA and CDR2 YSLEER. Trimming at V came to 0 bases and at J to 2 bases, leaving 6 bases not matched to a gene.

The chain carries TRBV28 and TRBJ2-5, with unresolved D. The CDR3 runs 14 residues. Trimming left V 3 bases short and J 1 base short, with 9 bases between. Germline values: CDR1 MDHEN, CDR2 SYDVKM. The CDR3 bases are TGTGCCAGCAGTTTTTCGGCAGCCCAAGAGACCCAGTACTTC. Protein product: CASSFSAAQETQYF. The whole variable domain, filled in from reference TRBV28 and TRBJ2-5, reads DVKVTQSSRYLVKRTGEKVFLECVQDMDHENMFWYRQDPGLGLRLIYFSYDVKMKEKGDIPEGYSVSREKKERFSLILESASTNQTSMYLCASSFSAAQETQYFGPGTRLLVL.

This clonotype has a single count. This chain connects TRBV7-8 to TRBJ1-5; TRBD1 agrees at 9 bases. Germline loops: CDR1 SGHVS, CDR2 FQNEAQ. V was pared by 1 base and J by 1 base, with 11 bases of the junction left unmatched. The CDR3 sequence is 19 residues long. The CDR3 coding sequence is TGTGCCAGCAGCTTAGGGCTCCGGGACAGGGCGAGGAGCAATCAGCCCCAGCATTTT. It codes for CASSLGLRDRARSNQPQHF.

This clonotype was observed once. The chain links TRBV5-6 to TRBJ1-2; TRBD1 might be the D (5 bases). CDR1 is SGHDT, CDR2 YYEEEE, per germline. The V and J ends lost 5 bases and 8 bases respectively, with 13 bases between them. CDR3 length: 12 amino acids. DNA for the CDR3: TGTGCCAGCAGGCAGGGCTATGAGGGCTACACCTTC. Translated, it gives CASRQGYEGYTF.

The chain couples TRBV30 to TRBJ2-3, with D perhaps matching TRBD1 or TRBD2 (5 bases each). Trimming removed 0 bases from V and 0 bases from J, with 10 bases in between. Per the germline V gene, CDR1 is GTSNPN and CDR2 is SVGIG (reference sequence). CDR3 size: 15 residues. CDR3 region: CAWSVRGGSTDTQYF. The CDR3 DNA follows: TGTGCCTGGAGTGTACGTGGGGGTAGCACAGATACGCAGTATTTT.

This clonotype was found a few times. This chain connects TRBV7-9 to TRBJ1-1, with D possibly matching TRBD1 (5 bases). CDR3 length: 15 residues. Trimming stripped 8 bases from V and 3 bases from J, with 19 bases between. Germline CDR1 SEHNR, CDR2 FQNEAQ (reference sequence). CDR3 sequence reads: CASLTPGVRDTEAFF. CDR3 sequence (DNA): TGTGCCAGCCTCACCCCCGGGGTCAGGGACACTGAAGCTTTCTTT.

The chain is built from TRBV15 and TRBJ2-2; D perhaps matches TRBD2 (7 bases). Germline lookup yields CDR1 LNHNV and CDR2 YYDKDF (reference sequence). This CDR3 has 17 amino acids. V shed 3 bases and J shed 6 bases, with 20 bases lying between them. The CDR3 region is CATSSIDGGRKAGELFF. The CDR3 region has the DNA TGTGCCACCAGCAGCATAGACGGGGGGCGCAAGGCCGGGGAGCTGTTTTTT.

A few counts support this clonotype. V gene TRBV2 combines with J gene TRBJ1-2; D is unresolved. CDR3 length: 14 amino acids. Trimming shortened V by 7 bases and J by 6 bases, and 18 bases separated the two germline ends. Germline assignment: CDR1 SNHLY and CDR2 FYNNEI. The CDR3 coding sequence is TGTGCCAGCACAACCCTGGTTGGTGGTAATGGCTACACCTTC. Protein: CASTTLVGGNGYTF.

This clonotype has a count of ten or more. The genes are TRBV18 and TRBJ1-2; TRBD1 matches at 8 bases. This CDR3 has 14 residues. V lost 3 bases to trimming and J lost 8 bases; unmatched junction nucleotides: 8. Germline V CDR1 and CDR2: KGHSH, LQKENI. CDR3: CASSPNGQGGGYTF. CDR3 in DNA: TGTGCCAGCTCACCTAATGGACAGGGTGGAGGCTACACCTTC.

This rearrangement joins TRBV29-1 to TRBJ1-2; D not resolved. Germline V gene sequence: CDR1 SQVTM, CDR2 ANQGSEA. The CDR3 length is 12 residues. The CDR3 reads CGAMTLNYGYTF. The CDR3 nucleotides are TGCGGCGCTATGACACTGAACTATGGCTACACCTTC.

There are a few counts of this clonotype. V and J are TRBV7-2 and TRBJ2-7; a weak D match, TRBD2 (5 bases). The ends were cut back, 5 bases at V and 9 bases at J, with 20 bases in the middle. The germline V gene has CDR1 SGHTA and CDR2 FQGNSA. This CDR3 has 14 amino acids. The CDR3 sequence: CASSPSGNPNGQYV. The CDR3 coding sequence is TGTGCCAGCAGCCCCAGCGGTAACCCAAATGGGCAGTACGTC.

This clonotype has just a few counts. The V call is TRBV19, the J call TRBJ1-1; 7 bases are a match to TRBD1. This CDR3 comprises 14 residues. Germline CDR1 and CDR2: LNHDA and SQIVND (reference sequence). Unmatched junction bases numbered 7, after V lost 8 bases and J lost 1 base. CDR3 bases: TGTGCCAGTCGACAGGGCAGATCGAACACTGAAGCTTTCTTT. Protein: CASRQGRSNTEAFF.

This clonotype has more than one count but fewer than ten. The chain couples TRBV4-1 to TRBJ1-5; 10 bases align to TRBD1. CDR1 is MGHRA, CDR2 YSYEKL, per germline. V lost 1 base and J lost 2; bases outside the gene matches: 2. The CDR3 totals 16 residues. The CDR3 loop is CASSQGQGAGNQPQHF. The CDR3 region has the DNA TGCGCCAGCAGCCAAGGACAGGGGGCCGGCAATCAGCCCCAGCATTTT.

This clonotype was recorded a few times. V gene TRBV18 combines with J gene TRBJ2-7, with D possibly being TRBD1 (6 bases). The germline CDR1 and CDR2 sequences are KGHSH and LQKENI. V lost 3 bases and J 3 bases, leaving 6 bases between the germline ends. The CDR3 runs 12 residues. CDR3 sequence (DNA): TGTGCCAGCTCACCGACAGGCTACGAGCAGTACGTC. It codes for CASSPTGYEQYV.

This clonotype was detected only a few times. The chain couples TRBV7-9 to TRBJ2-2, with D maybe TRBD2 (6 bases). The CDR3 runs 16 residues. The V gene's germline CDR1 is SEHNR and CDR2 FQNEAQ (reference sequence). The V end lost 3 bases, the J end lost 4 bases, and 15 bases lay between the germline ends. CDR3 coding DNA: TGTGCCAGCAGCTTTGGGGCGGGGTACGTCACCGGGGAGCTGTTTTTT. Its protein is CASSFGAGYVTGELFF.

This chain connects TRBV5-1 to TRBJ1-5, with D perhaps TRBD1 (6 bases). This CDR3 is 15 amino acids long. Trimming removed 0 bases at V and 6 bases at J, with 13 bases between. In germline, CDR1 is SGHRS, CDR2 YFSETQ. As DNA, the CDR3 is TGCGCCAGCAGCTTGGTCGGCGGGGGCGGTCAGCCCCAGCATTTT. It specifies CASSLVGGGGQPQHF.

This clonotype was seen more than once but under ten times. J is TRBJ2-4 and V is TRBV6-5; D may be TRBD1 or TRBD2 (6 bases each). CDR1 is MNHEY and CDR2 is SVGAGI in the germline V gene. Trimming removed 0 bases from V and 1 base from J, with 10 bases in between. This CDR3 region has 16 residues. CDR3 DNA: TGTGCCAGCAGTTACTCATACGGGGGCGCCAAAAACATTCAGTACTTC. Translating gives CASSYSYGGAKNIQYF.

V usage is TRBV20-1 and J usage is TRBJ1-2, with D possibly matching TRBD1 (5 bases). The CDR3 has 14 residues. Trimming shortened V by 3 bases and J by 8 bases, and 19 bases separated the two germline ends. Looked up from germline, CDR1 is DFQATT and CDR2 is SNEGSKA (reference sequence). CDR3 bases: TGCAGTGCTAGCCCCCTAGGTGGAGAGGGGGGCTACACCTTC. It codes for CSASPLGGEGGYTF.

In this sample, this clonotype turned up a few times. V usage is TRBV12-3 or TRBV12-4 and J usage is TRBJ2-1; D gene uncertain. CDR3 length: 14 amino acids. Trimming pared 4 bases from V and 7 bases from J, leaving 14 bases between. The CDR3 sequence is CASSSSLPANEQFF. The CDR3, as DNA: TGTGCCAGCAGTTCATCCCTCCCTGCAAATGAGCAGTTCTTC.

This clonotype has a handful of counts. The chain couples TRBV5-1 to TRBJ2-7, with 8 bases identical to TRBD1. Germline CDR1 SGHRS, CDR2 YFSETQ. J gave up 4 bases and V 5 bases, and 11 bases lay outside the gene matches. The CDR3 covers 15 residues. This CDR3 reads CASRAGTGPDYEQYV. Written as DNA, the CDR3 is TGCGCCAGCAGGGCCGGGACAGGACCCGATTACGAGCAGTACGTC.

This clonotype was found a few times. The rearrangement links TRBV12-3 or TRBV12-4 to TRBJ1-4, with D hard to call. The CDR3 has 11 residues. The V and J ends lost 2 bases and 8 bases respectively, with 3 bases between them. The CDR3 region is CASSLQEKLFF. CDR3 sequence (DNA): TGTGCCAGCAGTTTACAGGAAAAACTGTTTTTT.

The CDR3 here is CASSQRPRGNSPLHF. The CDR3 nucleotides read TGTGCCAGCAGTCAGCGGCCCAGGGGCAATTCACCCCTCCACTTT. The chain joins TRBV6-5 to TRBJ1-6; tentatively, D is TRBD1 (6 bases). CDR1 MNHEY and CDR2 SVGAGI come from the germline V gene. The CDR3 runs 15 residues. V lost 5 bases and J lost 7, with 15 bases in between.

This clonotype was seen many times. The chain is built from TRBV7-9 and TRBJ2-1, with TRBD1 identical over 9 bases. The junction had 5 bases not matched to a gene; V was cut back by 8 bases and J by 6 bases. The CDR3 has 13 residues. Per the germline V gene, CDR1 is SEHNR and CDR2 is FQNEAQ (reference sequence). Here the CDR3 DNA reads TGTGCCAGCTGGGGACAGGGCATCAATGAGCAGTTCTTC. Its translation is CASWGQGINEQFF.

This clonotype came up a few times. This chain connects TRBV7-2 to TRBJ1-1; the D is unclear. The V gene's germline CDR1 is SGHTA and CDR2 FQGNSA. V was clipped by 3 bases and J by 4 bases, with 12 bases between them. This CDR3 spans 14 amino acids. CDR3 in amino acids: CASSFVGSTTEAFF. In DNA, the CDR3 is TGTGCCAGCAGCTTTGTTGGGTCTACCACTGAAGCTTTCTTT.

The CDR3 sequence is CAISERTGSEQYV. The CDR3 nucleotides read TGTGCCATCAGTGAGCGGACAGGGTCGGAGCAGTACGTC. The chain has TRBV10-3 and TRBJ2-7; TRBD1 matches 8 bases. From germline, CDR1 is ENHRY and CDR2 SYGVKD. V lost 2 bases, J lost 7 bases, and 4 bases stayed unmatched. This CDR3 contains 13 residues.

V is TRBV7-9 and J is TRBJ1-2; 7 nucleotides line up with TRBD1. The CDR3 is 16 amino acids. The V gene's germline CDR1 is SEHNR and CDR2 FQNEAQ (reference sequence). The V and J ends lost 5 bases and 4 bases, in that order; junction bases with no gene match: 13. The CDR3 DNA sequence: TGTGCCAGCAGCACGCGGACAGGTCTCCCCTTCTATGGCTACACCTTC. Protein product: CASSTRTGLPFYGYTF. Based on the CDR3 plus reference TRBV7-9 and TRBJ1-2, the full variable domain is DTGVSQNPRHKITKRGQNVTFRCDPISEHNRLYWYRQTLGQGPEFLTYFQNEAQLEKSRLLSDRFSAERPKGSFSTLEIQRTEQGDSAMYLCASSTRTGLPFYGYTFGSGTRLTVV.

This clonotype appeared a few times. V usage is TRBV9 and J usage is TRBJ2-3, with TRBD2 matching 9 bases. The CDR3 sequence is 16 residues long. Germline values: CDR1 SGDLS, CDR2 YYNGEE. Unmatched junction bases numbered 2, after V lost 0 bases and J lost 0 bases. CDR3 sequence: CASSVGLAVSTDTQYF. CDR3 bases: TGTGCCAGCAGCGTAGGACTAGCGGTTAGCACAGATACGCAGTATTTT.

This CDR3 is CSASHRDEAFF. For the CDR3, the DNA is TGCAGTGCTTCCCACAGGGATGAAGCTTTCTTT. V usage is TRBV20-1 and J usage is TRBJ1-1, with D perhaps matching TRBD1 (6 bases). With 5 bases removed from V and 7 bases from J, the gap between germline ends came to 11 bases. Looked up from germline, CDR1 is DFQATT and CDR2 is SNEGSKA (reference sequence). This CDR3 has 11 residues.

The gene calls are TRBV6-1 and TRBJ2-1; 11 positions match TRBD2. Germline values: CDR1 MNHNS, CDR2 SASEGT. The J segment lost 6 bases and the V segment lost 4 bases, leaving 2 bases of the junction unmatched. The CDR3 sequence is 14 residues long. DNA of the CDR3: TGTGCCAGCAGTGTAGCGGGGGGGCCCAATGAGCAGTTCTTC. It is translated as CASSVAGGPNEQFF.

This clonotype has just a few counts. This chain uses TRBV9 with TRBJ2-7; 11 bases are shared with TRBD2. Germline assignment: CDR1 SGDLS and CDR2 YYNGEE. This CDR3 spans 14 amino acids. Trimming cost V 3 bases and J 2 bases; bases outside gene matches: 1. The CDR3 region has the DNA TGTGCCAGCAGCGGGGGACTAGCGGCCTACGAGCAGTACTTC. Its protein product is CASSGGLAAYEQYF.